The 10 T cell receptor beta chains given below trace back to one sample, sequenced in a study of blood T cell repertoires in COVID-19. TCRdb keeps only in-frame clones here, not all; method: immunoSEQ multiplex PCR. Of about 380,000 clones in the sample, 70% to 90% were seen once. Sequencing was carried out using PBMCs or T cells enriched from blood (not recorded which). Receptor source: a woman aged 18-30 years who had recovered from COVID-19.

This clone was picked up one time. V usage is TRBV19 and J usage is TRBJ1-2; possibly TRBD1 for D (5 bases). Deletions cut 6 bases from V and 6 bases from J, with 11 bases between. The CDR3 has 12 amino acids. Germline values: CDR1 LNHDA, CDR2 SQIVND (reference sequence). CDR3 DNA sequence: TGTGCCAGTAGCGCAGGGCGGAATGGCTACACCTTC. It specifies CASSAGRNGYTF. Full variable domain (missing parts from reference TRBV19 and TRBJ1-2): DGGITQSPKYLFRKEGQNVTLSCEQNLNHDAMYWYRQDPGQGLRLIYYSQIVNDFQKGDIAEGYSVSREKKESFPLTVTSAQKNPTAFYLCASSAGRNGYTFGSGTRLTVV.

The J gene is TRBJ2-1, the V gene TRBV5-1; 8 bases match TRBD1. This CDR3 spans 15 amino acids. J lost 9 bases, V lost 4 bases, and 12 bases had no gene match. Germline loops: CDR1 SGHRS, CDR2 YFSETQ. The CDR3 DNA sequence: TGCGCCAGCAGCGCGTGGACAGGGTCCTCCACTGAGCAGTTCTTC. Translating gives CASSAWTGSSTEQFF.

This chain joins TRBV19 and TRBJ2-2; TRBD1 is a possible D gene (5 bases). This CDR3 has 15 amino acids. The germline CDR1 and CDR2 sequences are LNHDA and SQIVND (reference sequence). V dropped 6 bases and J dropped 0 bases, with 11 bases sitting between them. This chain's CDR3 is CASRKVGANTGELFF. The CDR3 DNA follows: TGTGCCAGTAGAAAAGTAGGGGCGAACACCGGGGAGCTGTTTTTT. Based on the CDR3 plus reference TRBV19 and TRBJ2-2, the full variable domain is DGGITQSPKYLFRKEGQNVTLSCEQNLNHDAMYWYRQDPGQGLRLIYYSQIVNDFQKGDIAEGYSVSREKKESFPLTVTSAQKNPTAFYLCASRKVGANTGELFFGEGSRLTVL.

The chain is built from TRBV6-5 and TRBJ1-5; D is ambiguous. CDR3 length: 14 residues. The germline V gene encodes CDR1 MNHEY and CDR2 SVGAGI. V lost 2 bases to trimming and J lost 7 bases, with 12 bases between them. In DNA form, the CDR3 reads TGTGCCAGCAGTTACGCAGTTACCAGGCAGCCCCAGCATTTT. It specifies CASSYAVTRQPQHF.

The chain recombines TRBV24-1 with TRBJ2-3; 7 bases align to TRBD2. V shed 9 bases and J 2 bases; nucleotides not matched to a gene: 4. Looked up from germline, CDR1 is KGHDR and CDR2 is SFDVKD. This CDR3 is built from 13 residues. This CDR3 is CATARGSTDTQYF. The CDR3, as DNA: TGTGCCACCGCGCGGGGGTCCACAGATACGCAGTATTTT.

V is TRBV7-9 and J is TRBJ2-1; TRBD2 might be the D (5 bases). The CDR3 has 17 amino acids. V was clipped by 6 bases and J by 0 bases, with 18 bases between them. CDR1 SEHNR and CDR2 FQNEAQ come from the germline V gene (reference sequence). CDR3 nucleotides: TGTGCCAGCAGGCTTGCGGGTGGGCGAGTCTCCTACAATGAGCAGTTCTTC. As protein: CASRLAGGRVSYNEQFF.

This rearrangement joins TRBV7-2 to TRBJ2-3, with 10 bases matching TRBD2. CDR1 and CDR2 from the germline V gene are SGHTA and FQGNSA. The CDR3 contains 16 residues. V lost 5 bases to trimming and J lost 2 bases; unmatched junction nucleotides: 7. The DNA of the CDR3 is TGTGCCAGCAGCGAGAGAGCGGGGGGGATCACAGATACGCAGTATTTT. Amino acid sequence: CASSERAGGITDTQYF.

The chain uses TRBV9 and TRBJ2-1, with 13 bases lining up with TRBD2. The trim removed 3 bases at V and 9 bases at J, leaving 6 bases unmatched. Germline loops: CDR1 SGDLS, CDR2 YYNGEE. The CDR3 runs 15 residues. CDR3 DNA sequence: TGTGCCAGCAGCGGGACTAGCGGGGGCAGGGGTGAGCAGTTCTTC. The encoded protein is CASSGTSGGRGEQFF. Full variable domain (remainder filled in from reference TRBV9 and TRBJ2-1): DSGVTQTPKHLITATGQRVTLRCSPRSGDLSVYWYQQSLDQGLQFLIQYYNGEERAKGNILERFSAQQFPDLHSELNLSSLELGDSALYFCASSGTSGGRGEQFFGPGTRLTVL.

V gene TRBV7-8 combines with J gene TRBJ2-5, with D possibly matching TRBD2 (6 bases). This CDR3 comprises 14 residues. The germline CDR1 and CDR2 sequences are SGHVS and FQNEAQ. Trimming shortened V by 6 bases and J by 3 bases, and 14 bases separated the two germline ends. In nucleotides, the CDR3 is TGTGCCAGCAGACCCGGGAGTATTAAAGAGACCCAGTACTTC. Protein: CASRPGSIKETQYF.

This CDR3 reads CASSVASGLVYGYTF. In DNA form, the CDR3 reads TGTGCCAGCAGCGTAGCTTCCGGCCTAGTCTATGGCTACACCTTC. The chain couples TRBV9 to TRBJ1-2, with D uncertain. Germline V lookup: CDR1 SGDLS, CDR2 YYNGEE. V shed 0 bases and J shed 4 bases, with 13 bases lying between them. There are 15 residues in the CDR3. The entire variable domain, with the rest obtained from reference TRBV9 and TRBJ1-2, is as follows: DSGVTQTPKHLITATGQRVTLRCSPRSGDLSVYWYQQSLDQGLQFLIQYYNGEERAKGNILERFSAQQFPDLHSELNLSSLELGDSALYFCASSVASGLVYGYTFGSGTRLTVV.